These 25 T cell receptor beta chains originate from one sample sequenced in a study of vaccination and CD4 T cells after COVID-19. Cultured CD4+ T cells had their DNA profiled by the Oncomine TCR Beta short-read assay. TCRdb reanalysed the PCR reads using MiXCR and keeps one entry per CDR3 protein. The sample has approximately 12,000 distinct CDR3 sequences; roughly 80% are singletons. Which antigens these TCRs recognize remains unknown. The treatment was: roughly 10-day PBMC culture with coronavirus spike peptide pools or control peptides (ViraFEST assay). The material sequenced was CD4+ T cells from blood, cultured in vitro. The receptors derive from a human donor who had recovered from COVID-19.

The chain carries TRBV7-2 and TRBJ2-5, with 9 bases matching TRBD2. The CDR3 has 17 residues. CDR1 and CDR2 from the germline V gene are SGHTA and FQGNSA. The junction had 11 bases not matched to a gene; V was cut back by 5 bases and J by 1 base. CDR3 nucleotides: TGTGCCAGCAGCCCCCCGCGACTAGCGGCAACCCAAGAGACCCAGTACTTC. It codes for CASSPPRLAATQETQYF. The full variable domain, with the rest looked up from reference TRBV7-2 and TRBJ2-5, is GAGVSQSPSNKVTEKGKDVELRCDPISGHTALYWYRQSLGQGLEFLIYFQGNSAPDKSGLPSDRFSAERTGGSVSTLTIQRTQQEDSAVYLCASSPPRLAATQETQYFGPGTRLLVL.

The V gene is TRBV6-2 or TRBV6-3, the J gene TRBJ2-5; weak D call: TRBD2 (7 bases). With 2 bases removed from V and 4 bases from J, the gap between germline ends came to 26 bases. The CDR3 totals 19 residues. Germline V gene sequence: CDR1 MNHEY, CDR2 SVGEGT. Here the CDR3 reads CASSYPSPRGRAPPETQYF. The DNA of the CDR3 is TGTGCCAGCAGTTACCCATCTCCGAGGGGGAGGGCCCCACCAGAGACCCAGTACTTC.

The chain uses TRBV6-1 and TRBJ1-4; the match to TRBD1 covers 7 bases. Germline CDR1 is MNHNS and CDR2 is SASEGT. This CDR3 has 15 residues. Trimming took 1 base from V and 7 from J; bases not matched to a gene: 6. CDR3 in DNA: TGTGCCAGCAGTGAAGTCTCAGGGGGGCGTGAAAAACTGTTTTTT. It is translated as CASSEVSGGREKLFF.

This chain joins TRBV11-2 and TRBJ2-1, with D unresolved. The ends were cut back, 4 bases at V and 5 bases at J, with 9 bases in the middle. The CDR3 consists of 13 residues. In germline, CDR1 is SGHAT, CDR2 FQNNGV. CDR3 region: CASSSWTDNEQFF. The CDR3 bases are TGTGCCAGCAGCTCGTGGACCGACAATGAGCAGTTCTTC.

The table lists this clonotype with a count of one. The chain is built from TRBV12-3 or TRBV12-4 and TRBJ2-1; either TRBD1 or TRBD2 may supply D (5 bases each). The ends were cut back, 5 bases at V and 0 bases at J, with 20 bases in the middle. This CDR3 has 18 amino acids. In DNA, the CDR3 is TGTGCCAGCAGTGACCCCTACGGGGCCGATAGCTCCTACAATGAGCAGTTCTTC. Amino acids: CASSDPYGADSSYNEQFF.

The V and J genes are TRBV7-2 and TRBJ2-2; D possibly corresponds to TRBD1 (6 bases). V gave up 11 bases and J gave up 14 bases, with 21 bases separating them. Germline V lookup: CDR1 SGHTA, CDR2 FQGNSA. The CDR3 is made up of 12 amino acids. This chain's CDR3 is CAFISRGGGLFF. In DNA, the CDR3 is TGTGCCTTCATTAGCCGGGGTGGGGGCCTGTTTTTT.

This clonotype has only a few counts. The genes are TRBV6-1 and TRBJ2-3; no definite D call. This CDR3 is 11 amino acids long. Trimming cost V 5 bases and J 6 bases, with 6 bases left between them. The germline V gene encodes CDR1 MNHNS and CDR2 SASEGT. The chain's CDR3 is CASSLGDTQYF. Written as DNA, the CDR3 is TGTGCCAGCAGTCTGGGGGATACGCAGTATTTT.

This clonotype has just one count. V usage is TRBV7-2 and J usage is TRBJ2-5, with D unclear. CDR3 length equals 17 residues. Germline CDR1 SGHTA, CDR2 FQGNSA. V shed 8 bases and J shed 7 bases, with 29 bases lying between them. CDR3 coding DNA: TGTGCCAGCGGCGGAATCCCGACGGGCTGGGGAATTGGGACCCAGTACTTC. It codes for CASGGIPTGWGIGTQYF. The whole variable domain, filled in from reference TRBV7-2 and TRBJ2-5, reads GAGVSQSPSNKVTEKGKDVELRCDPISGHTALYWYRQSLGQGLEFLIYFQGNSAPDKSGLPSDRFSAERTGGSVSTLTIQRTQQEDSAVYLCASGGIPTGWGIGTQYFGPGTRLLVL.

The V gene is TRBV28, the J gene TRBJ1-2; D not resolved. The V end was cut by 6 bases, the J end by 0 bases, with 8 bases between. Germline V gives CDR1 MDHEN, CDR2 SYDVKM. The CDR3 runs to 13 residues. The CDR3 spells CASREATNYGYTF. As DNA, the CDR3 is TGTGCCAGCAGGGAAGCAACTAACTATGGCTACACCTTC.

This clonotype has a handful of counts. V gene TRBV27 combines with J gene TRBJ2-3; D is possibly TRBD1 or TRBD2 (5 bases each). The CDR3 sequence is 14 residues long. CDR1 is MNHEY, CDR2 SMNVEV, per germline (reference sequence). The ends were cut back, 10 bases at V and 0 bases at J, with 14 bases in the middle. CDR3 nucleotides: TGTGCCATCAAGGTGGGACCGAGCACAGATACGCAGTATTTT. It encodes CAIKVGPSTDTQYF.

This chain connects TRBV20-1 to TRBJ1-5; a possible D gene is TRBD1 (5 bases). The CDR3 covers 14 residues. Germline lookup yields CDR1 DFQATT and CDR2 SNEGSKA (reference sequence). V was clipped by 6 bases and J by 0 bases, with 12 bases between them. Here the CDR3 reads CSATGRGSNQPQHF. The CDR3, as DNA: TGCAGTGCGACGGGTAGGGGTAGCAATCAGCCCCAGCATTTT.

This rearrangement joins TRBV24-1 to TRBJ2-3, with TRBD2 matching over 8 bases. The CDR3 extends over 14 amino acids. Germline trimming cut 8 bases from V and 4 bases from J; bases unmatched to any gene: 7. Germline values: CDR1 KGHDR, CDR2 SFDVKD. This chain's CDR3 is CATTLSGSADTQYF. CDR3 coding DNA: TGTGCCACCACCCTCAGCGGGAGTGCAGATACGCAGTATTTT.

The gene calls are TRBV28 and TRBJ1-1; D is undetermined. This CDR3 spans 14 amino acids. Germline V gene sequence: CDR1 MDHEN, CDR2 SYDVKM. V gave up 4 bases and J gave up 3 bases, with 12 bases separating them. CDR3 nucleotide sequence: TGTGCCAGCAGTTCGACCGCCCGGGACACTGAAGCTTTCTTT. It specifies CASSSTARDTEAFF.

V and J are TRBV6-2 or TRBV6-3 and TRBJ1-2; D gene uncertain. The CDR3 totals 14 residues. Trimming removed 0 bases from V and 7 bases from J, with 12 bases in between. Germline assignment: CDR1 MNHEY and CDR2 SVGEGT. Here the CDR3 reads CASSYSGGPGGYTF. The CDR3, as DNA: TGTGCCAGCAGTTACTCCGGAGGTCCCGGTGGCTACACCTTC.

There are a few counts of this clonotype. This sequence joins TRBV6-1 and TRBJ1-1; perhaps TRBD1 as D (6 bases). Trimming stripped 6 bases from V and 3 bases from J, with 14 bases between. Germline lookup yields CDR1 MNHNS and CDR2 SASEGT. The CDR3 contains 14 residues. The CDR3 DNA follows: TGTGCCAGCAGACGCCCGCAGGGGTACACTGAAGCTTTCTTT. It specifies CASRRPQGYTEAFF.

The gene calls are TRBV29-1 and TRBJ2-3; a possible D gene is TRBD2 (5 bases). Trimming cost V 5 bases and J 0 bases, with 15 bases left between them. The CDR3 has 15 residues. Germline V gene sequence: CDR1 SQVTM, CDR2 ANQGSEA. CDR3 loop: CSVSFQLVSTDTQYF. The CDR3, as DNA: TGCAGCGTTAGCTTCCAACTAGTGAGCACAGATACGCAGTATTTT.

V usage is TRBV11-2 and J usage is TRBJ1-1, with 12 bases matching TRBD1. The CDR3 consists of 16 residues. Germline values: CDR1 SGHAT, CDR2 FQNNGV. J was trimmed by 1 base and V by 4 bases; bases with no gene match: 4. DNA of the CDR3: TGTGCCAGCAGCTGGGGACAGGGGGCGAGGAACACTGAAGCTTTCTTT. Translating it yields CASSWGQGARNTEAFF.

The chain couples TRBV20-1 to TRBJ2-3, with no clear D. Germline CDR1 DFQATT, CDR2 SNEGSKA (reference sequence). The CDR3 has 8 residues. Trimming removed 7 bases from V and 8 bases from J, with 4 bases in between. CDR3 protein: CSDGTQYF. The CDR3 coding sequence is TGCAGTGACGGTACGCAGTATTTT.

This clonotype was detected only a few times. Written as DNA, the CDR3 is TGTGCCACCAGCAGAGGCGGTACCTCTGGAAACACCATATATTTT. This encodes CATSRGGTSGNTIYF. V and J are TRBV15 and TRBJ1-3, with no clear D. This CDR3 region has 15 residues. V was clipped by 1 base and J by 0 bases, with 7 bases between them. The germline CDR1 and CDR2 sequences are LNHNV and YYDKDF (reference sequence).

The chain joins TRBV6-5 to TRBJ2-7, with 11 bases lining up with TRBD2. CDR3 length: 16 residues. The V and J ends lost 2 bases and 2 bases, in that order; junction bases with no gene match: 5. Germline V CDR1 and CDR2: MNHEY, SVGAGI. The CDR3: CASSYTGTSGTYEQYF. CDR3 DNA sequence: TGTGCCAGCAGTTACACCGGGACTAGCGGTACCTACGAGCAGTACTTC.

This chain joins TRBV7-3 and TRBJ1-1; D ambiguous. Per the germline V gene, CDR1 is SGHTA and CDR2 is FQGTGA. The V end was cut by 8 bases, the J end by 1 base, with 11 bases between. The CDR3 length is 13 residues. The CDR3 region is CASARLSNTEAFF. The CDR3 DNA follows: TGTGCCAGCGCTCGGCTGTCGAACACTGAAGCTTTCTTT. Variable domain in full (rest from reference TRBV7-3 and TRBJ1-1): GAGVSQTPSNKVTEKGKYVELRCDPISGHTALYWYRQSLGQGPEFLIYFQGTGAADDSGLPNDRFFAVRPEGSVSTLKIQRTERGDSAVYLCASARLSNTEAFFGQGTRLTVV.

CDR3 region: CASSQDGHNSPLHF. DNA of the CDR3: TGTGCCAGCTCACAAGACGGTCATAATTCACCCCTCCACTTT. The rearrangement uses TRBV18 and TRBJ1-6, with D hard to call. Germline CDR1 KGHSH, CDR2 LQKENI. This CDR3 is 14 amino acids long. V was clipped by 4 bases and J by 5 bases, with 9 bases between them.

CDR3 sequence reads: CASNKLSGNTIYF. The CDR3 coding sequence is TGTGCCAGCAACAAGCTCTCTGGAAACACCATATATTTT. This chain links TRBV7-2 with TRBJ1-3; the D is unclear. V dropped 7 bases and J dropped 0 bases, with 7 bases sitting between them. This CDR3 has 13 amino acids. Germline V gene sequence: CDR1 SGHTA, CDR2 FQGNSA. The entire variable domain, with the rest obtained from reference TRBV7-2 and TRBJ1-3, is as follows: GAGVSQSPSNKVTEKGKDVELRCDPISGHTALYWYRQSLGQGLEFLIYFQGNSAPDKSGLPSDRFSAERTGGSVSTLTIQRTQQEDSAVYLCASNKLSGNTIYFGEGSWLTVV.

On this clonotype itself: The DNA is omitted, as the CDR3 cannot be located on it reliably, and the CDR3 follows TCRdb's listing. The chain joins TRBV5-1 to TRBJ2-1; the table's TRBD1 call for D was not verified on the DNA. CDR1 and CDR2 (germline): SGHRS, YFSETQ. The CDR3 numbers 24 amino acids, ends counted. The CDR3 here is CASTNQTSMYLCAATGLPPNEQFF.

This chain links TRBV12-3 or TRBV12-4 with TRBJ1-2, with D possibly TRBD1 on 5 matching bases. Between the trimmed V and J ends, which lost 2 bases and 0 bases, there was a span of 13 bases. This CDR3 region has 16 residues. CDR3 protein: CASSLRVRGANYGYTF. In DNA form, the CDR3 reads TGTGCCAGCAGTTTAAGGGTGCGGGGGGCTAACTATGGCTACACCTTC.